The following is a T cell receptor (beta chain) sequence with its context. The antigen remains undetermined. This CDR3 comprises 12 residues. Germline V CDR1 and CDR2: SGHAT, FQNNGV. The junction had 4 bases not matched to a gene; V was cut back by 5 bases and J by 8 bases. These data originate in a study of identical twins. Study-wide points: The degree of excess twin sharing was weaker in beta out-of-frame sequences.

Using its own MiXCR run on the 5' RACE reads, TCRdb lists one record per CDR3 protein. This sample has 1.5 million to 2 million distinct CDR3 sequences, with under 35% found just once. The receptor comes from a newborn girl in good health. The rearrangement joins TRBV11-2 to TRBJ1-1; 8 bases map to TRBD1. Sample: cord blood. The CDR3 nucleotides read TGTGCCAGCAGCCCTAGGGACAGGGAAGCTTTCTTT. Translated: CASSPRDREAFF.